This T cell receptor beta chain emerged from a study of type 1 regulatory T cells. About the study: An in vitro protocol generated T-allo10, a Tr1-enriched, alloantigen-specific CD4 T cell product.

TCRdb called the reads again in MiXCR, with one record for every CDR3 protein. The repertoire holds approximately 25,000 distinct CDR3 sequences, with less than 60% as singletons. Regarding this clonotype: The antigen is not known.

This clonotype originated in a human donor in good health. Sequenced input: cultured T cells, either the whole culture or a sorted T cell fraction (not recorded which).

The CDR3 DNA reads as TGTGCCAGCAGTGTATCATTGAACACTGAAGCTTTCTTT. Its protein product is CASSVSLNTEAFF. The gene calls are TRBV7-9 and TRBJ1-1; D gene uncertain. Trimming shortened V by 6 bases and J by 0 bases, and 8 bases separated the two germline ends. Germline loops: CDR1 SEHNR, CDR2 FQNEAQ (reference sequence). The CDR3 runs 13 residues.